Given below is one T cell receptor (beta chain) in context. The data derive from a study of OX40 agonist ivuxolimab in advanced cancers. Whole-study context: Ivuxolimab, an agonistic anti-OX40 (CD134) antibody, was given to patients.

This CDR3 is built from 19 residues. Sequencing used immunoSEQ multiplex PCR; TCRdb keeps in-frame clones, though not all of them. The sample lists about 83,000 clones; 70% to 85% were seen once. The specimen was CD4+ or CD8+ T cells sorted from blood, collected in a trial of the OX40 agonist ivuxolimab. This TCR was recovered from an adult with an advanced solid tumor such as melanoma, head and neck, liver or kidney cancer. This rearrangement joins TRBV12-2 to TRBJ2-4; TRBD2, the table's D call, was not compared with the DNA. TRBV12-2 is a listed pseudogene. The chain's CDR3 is CASRLTRLGVLLAKNIQYF. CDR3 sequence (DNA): TGTGCAAGTCGCTTAACGAGACTAGGGGTTCTGCTAGCCAAAAACATTCAGTACTTC.